This TCR beta chain was recovered during a study of T cells in localized non-small cell lung cancer. Sequenced by immunoSEQ multiplex PCR; TCRdb stores in-frame clones only, minus some. The sample carries 1,700 or so clones, roughly 24% recorded once. General study points: A median approximately 60 of the top 100 tumor clones appeared in adjacent lung.

In regard to this clone: Antigen specificity is unknown.

The sequence derives from a woman between 35 and 70 years old with stage II squamous cell lung carcinoma. The material was normal lung tissue next to the tumor, obtained before any cancer treatment.

This CDR3 reads CASSPRSSGRSSEQYF. CDR3 bases: TGTGCCAGCAGTCCCAGGAGTAGCGGGAGAAGCAGCGAGCAGTACTTC. The chain joins TRBV9 to TRBJ2-7; TRBD2 matches at 9 bases. V was pared by 5 bases and J by 6 bases, with 15 bases of the junction left unmatched. This CDR3 comprises 16 residues. The germline V gene encodes CDR1 SGDLS and CDR2 YYNGEE.